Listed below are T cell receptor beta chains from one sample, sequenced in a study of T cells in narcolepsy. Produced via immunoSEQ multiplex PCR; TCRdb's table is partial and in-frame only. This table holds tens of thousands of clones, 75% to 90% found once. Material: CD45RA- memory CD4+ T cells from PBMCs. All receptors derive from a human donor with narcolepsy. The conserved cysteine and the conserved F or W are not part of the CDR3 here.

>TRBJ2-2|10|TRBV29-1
SVGSGAGELF
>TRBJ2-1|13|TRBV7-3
ASSLAQGAYNEQF
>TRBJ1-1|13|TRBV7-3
ASSRSGRMNTEAF
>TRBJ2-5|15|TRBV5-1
ASSLALGTGVQEAQY
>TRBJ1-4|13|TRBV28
ASSPRRSLNEKLF
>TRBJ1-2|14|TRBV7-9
ASSLLGTGGNYGYT
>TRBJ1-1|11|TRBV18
ASSPGPDTEAF
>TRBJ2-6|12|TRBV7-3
ASSPSFGANVLT
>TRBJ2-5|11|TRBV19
ASTDRGRETQY
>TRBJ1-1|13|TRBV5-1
ASSYGGQANTEAF
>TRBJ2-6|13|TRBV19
ASSIPSGRANVLT
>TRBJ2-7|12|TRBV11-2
ASSSVRGSYEQY
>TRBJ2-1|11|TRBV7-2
ASSLNRDNEQF
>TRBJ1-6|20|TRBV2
ASSADVWTGGLTGSYNSPLH
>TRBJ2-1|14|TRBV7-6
ASSKGWGQLTNEQF
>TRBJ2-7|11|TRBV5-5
ASNRDTWGEQY
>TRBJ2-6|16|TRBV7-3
ASSPGVGLSSGANVLT
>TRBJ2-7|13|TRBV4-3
ASSQEPGHTYEQY
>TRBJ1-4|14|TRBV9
ASSVGARDANEKLF
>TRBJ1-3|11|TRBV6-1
ASSRSYGNTIY
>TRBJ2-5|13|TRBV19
ASSETSGGQETQY
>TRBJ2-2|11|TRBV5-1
ASSSVSTGELF
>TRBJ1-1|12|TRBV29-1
SVVGPQMNTEAF
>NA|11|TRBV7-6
ASSWGPNYEQY
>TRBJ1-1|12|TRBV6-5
ASSYRSGQDEAF
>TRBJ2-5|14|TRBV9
ASSPPGLAGQETQY
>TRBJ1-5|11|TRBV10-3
AISEERERPQH
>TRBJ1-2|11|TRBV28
AIGQPNRGGYT
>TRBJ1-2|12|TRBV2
ASSENRGGYGYT
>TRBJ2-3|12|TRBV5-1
ASSLGQPTDTQY
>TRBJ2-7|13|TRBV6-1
ASSAGLAELYEQY
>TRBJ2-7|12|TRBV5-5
ASSLMGQAREQY
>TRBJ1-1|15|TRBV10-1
ASSVKDRTEKGTEAF
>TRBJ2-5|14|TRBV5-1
ASSPKAVGEEETQY
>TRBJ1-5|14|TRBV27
ASSLSTGFGNQPQH
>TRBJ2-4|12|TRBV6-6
ASSYSGSKNIQY
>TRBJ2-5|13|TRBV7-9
ASSSTDRGLETQY
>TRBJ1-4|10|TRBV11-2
ASSTMAEKLF
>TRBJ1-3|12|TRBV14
ASSQQTAGNTIY
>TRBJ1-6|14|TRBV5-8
ASSKRAGKTDSPLH
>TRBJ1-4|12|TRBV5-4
ASSERGQNEKLF
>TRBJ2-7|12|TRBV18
ASSPVAGEDEQY
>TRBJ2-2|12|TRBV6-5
ASKAGGYTGELF
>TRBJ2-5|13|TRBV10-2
ASSDSGGDQETQY
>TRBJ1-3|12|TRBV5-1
ASSLGQEENTIY
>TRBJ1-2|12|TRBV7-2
ASSTGFANYGYT
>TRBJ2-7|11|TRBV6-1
ATGTGGAYEQY
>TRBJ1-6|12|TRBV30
AWSLGGSGSPLH
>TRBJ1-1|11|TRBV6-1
ASRVKMNTEAF
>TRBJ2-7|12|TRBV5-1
ASSLELGSYEQY